Following are 18 T cell receptor beta chains from one sample sequenced in a study of blood T cell repertoires in COVID-19. Generated by immunoSEQ multiplex PCR, the TCRdb table keeps only in-frame clones and is missing some. Of roughly 60,000 clones in the sample, over 70% were seen once. Sequencing was carried out using peripheral blood. These receptors all come from a man aged 25 to 45 with COVID-19, enrolled during active disease.

This chain links TRBV20-1 with TRBJ2-7; tentatively, D is TRBD1 (5 bases). The V gene lost 7 bases and the J gene lost 6 bases, with 13 bases spanning the gap. The CDR3 contains 11 residues. Germline V lookup: CDR1 DFQATT, CDR2 SNEGSKA (reference sequence). The CDR3 protein is CSGKDNFEQYF. As DNA, the CDR3 is TGCAGTGGGAAGGACAATTTCGAGCAGTACTTC.

This clone has just one count. The CDR3 spells CAWSVLAVTDTQYF. CDR3 sequence (DNA): TGTGCCTGGAGCGTACTAGCGGTCACAGATACGCAGTATTTT. The chain recombines TRBV30 with TRBJ2-3, with 8 bases aligning to TRBD2. Germline V gene data show CDR1 as GTSNPN and CDR2 as SVGIG (reference sequence). The junction had 4 bases not matched to a gene; V was cut back by 3 bases and J by 2 bases. The CDR3 is made up of 14 amino acids.

This clone came up many times. This chain connects TRBV6-5 to TRBJ1-1; D ambiguous. Germline CDR1 reads MNHEY; CDR2 reads SVGAGI. Trimming stripped 0 bases from V and 11 bases from J, with 10 bases between. The CDR3 length is 12 residues. CDR3 DNA sequence: TGTGCCAGCAGTTACTCGCCACGGGTTGCTTTCTTT. Protein sequence: CASSYSPRVAFF.

The chain links TRBV6-6 to TRBJ1-3; D ambiguous. Trimming removed 9 bases from V and 3 bases from J, with 15 bases in between. CDR1 and CDR2 from the germline V gene are MNHNY and SVGAGI (reference sequence). CDR3 length equals 14 residues. The DNA of the CDR3 is TGTGCCAGTGATTCAGTGGGCAGTGGAAACACCATATATTTT. Protein: CASDSVGSGNTIYF.

The V call is TRBV19, the J call TRBJ1-3; D is uncertain. Trimming pared 5 bases from V and 3 bases from J, leaving 11 bases between. The CDR3 totals 14 residues. From germline, CDR1 is LNHDA and CDR2 SQIVND (reference sequence). CDR3 sequence (DNA): TGTGCCAGTAGTGTGAGATCTCTTGGAAACACCATATATTTT. This sequence encodes CASSVRSLGNTIYF.

This clone has a handful of counts. This chain connects TRBV2 to TRBJ1-2, with no clear D. The CDR3 spans 15 residues. Trimming took 9 bases from V and 4 from J, leaving 21 bases between them. The germline V gene has CDR1 SNHLY and CDR2 FYNNEI. Here the CDR3 DNA reads TGTGCCAGAGTCCTGGGAAGGGCAGCGGGCTATGGCTACACCTTC. This translates into CARVLGRAAGYGYTF.

The CDR3, as DNA: TGCAGCGTTGGCGGCGGGAGCACAGATACGCAGTATTTT. The encoded protein is CSVGGGSTDTQYF. The V and J genes are TRBV29-1 and TRBJ2-3, with a weak D call TRBD2 (5 bases). The CDR3 is 13 amino acids. Trimming cost V 4 bases and J 0 bases, with 8 bases left between them. Germline V CDR1 and CDR2: SQVTM, ANQGSEA.

J is TRBJ1-5 and V is TRBV5-6, with unresolved D. CDR1 and CDR2 from the germline V gene are SGHDT and YYEEEE. Deletions cut 2 bases from V and 7 bases from J, with 13 bases between. This CDR3 comprises 14 residues. CDR3 protein: CASSFRGRGQPQHF. Written as DNA, the CDR3 is TGTGCCAGCAGCTTCCGCGGTAGAGGCCAGCCCCAGCATTTT. Combining the CDR3 with reference TRBV5-6 and TRBJ1-5 gives the whole variable domain DAGVTQSPTHLIKTRGQQVTLRCSPKSGHDTVSWYQQALGQGPQFIFQYYEEEERQRGNFPDRFSGHQFPNYSSELNVNALLLGDSALYLCASSFRGRGQPQHFGDGTRLSIL.

The chain joins TRBV6-1 to TRBJ2-7; D is unclear. This CDR3 is 13 amino acids long. Trimming removed 0 bases from V and 1 base from J, with 4 bases in between. Per the germline V gene, CDR1 is MNHNS and CDR2 is SASEGT. The CDR3 protein is CASSEAQSYEQYF. Here the CDR3 DNA reads TGTGCCAGCAGTGAAGCCCAGTCCTACGAGCAGTACTTC.

This clone was seen a single time. The CDR3, as DNA: TGTGCCAGCAGCTTAGTGGGGAGGATGAACACTGAAGCTTTCTTT. It codes for CASSLVGRMNTEAFF. The gene calls are TRBV7-9 and TRBJ1-1; D not certain. This CDR3 comprises 15 residues. Germline CDR1 is SEHNR and CDR2 is FQNEAQ (reference sequence). The V and J ends lost 1 base and 0 bases respectively, with 9 bases between them.

The CDR3 coding sequence is TGTGCCAGCAGTTTATTTCGGGGTTCAACTAATGAAAAACTGTTTTTT. It specifies CASSLFRGSTNEKLFF. This sequence joins TRBV28 and TRBJ1-4; D is ambiguous. In germline, CDR1 is MDHEN, CDR2 SYDVKM. The CDR3 consists of 16 residues. V was cut by 1 base and J by 0 bases, with 9 bases left in between.

CDR3 protein: CASSLDQQSSYNEQFF. CDR3 DNA sequence: TGCGCCAGCAGCTTGGACCAACAGAGCTCCTACAATGAGCAGTTCTTC. J is TRBJ2-1 and V is TRBV5-1, with D uncertain. This CDR3 spans 16 amino acids. Germline V gives CDR1 SGHRS, CDR2 YFSETQ. Trimming pared 0 bases from V and 0 bases from J, leaving 10 bases between.

The CDR3 protein is CASSPRRDNQPQHF. The CDR3 DNA reads TGTGCCAGCAGTCCGCGCAGGGACAATCAGCCCCAGCATTTT. The chain couples TRBV28 to TRBJ1-5, with D possibly matching TRBD1 (5 bases). In germline, CDR1 is MDHEN, CDR2 SYDVKM. V was pared by 5 bases and J by 3 bases, with 11 bases between. CDR3 length: 14 residues.

The CDR3 region is CASSSQVDEQFF. Written as DNA, the CDR3 is TGTGCCAGCAGCTCTCAGGTGGATGAGCAGTTCTTC. J is TRBJ2-1 and V is TRBV7-9; D not certain. V dropped 4 bases and J dropped 8 bases, with 9 bases sitting between them. The CDR3 is made up of 12 amino acids. CDR1 is SEHNR and CDR2 is FQNEAQ in the germline V gene (reference sequence).

DNA for the CDR3: TGTGCCAGCAGGGCTAATCAGCCCCAGCATTTT. Its protein product is CASRANQPQHF. V gene TRBV2 combines with J gene TRBJ1-5; D ambiguous. The CDR3 extends over 11 amino acids. V gave up 6 bases and J gave up 4 bases, with 4 bases separating them. Germline values: CDR1 SNHLY, CDR2 FYNNEI.

This clone was detected once. The V and J genes are TRBV3-1 (or the pseudogene TRBV3-2) and TRBJ2-7; perhaps TRBD2 as D (7 bases). Looked up from germline, CDR1 is LGHDT and CDR2 is YNNKEL (reference sequence). The CDR3 totals 15 residues. V dropped 2 bases and J dropped 0 bases, with 11 bases sitting between them. CDR3 nucleotide sequence: TGTGCCAGCAGCCAAAAGGGGGGGCCCTCCTACGAGCAGTACTTC. Translated: CASSQKGGPSYEQYF.

The V and J genes are TRBV19 and TRBJ1-5; 9 nucleotides align to TRBD1. The CDR3 covers 16 residues. CDR1 is LNHDA, CDR2 SQIVND, per germline (reference sequence). V lost 5 bases, J lost 2 bases, and 7 bases stayed unmatched. DNA of the CDR3: TGTGCCAGTAGTTTGGGACAGGGTATGGGCAATCAGCCCCAGCATTTT. Translated, it gives CASSLGQGMGNQPQHF.

The chain is built from TRBV7-9 and TRBJ2-7; D is ambiguous. V was pared by 6 bases and J by 4 bases, with 19 bases between. Germline V gene sequence: CDR1 SEHNR, CDR2 FQNEAQ (reference sequence). The CDR3 length is 15 residues. CDR3 nucleotide sequence: TGTGCCAGCAGTTCACAACTGACTTGGTGGTACGAGCAGTACTTC. As protein: CASSSQLTWWYEQYF.